This T cell receptor beta chain appears in the sequencing data of a study of shared clonotypes between healthy human individuals (dated by TCRdb to 2020 to 2021). Turning to the overall study: A couple of women and three men aged 18 to 49 years were included in the cohort. For each donor, CD4 naive and CD4 memory were each given three plates, CD8 naive was given two plates, and CD8 memory was given one plate. Libraries were prepared and TCR repertoires were sequenced by different laboratories using diverse techniques, in order to increase sequencing depth and limit assay-specific biases. The study deeply sequenced blood TCR repertoires of about five healthy adults to estimate repertoire size and the extent of clonotype sharing between individuals. Between about 0.94 and 8.9 billion PBMCs per donor were obtained by leukapheresis.

With respect to this clone: This clone's antigen is unknown. It has no much larger one-base neighbor in the sample; base qualities were not kept.

Broad study findings and their caveats: Based on pairwise subsampling, the degree of clonotype sharing among donors was expected to be affected by sequencing depth. Because the study included only a small number of donors, the genetic and exposure-history diversity represented was limited. Larger estimated clonotype richness was generally found for naive subsets than for memory subsets. Sampling was restricted to blood, and TCR repertoires in tissue are likely to differ from TCR repertoires in blood. When four donors were compared, the shared fraction of clonotypes was around 4.6% for naive CD4, 3% to 4% for naive CD8, 2% to 2.5% for memory CD4, and 0.35% to 0.4% for memory CD8. Compared with non-shared clonotypes, clonotypes shared by all four sorted-subset donors had higher generation probabilities. Even with the large sequencing depth, rarefaction of the sorted-subset datasets indicated that sequencing was incomplete.

Using the deep immunoSEQ assay, TCR CDR3 regions were amplified from genomic DNA by multiplex PCR. Extracted genomic DNA from each cell subset was spread evenly across all wells of several immunoSEQ 96-well plates, with each plate serving as a replicate. For sorted subsets, around 200 ng genomic DNA, equal to 30,000 to 35,000 T cell genomes, was loaded into each replicate PCR. Purified libraries were quantified with a Qubit 3.0 fluorometer, sized on a Bioanalyzer 2100, and re-quantified with the KAPA Library Quantification kit. Every immunoSEQ 96-well plate was sequenced on a dedicated single-read 150-cycle Illumina NextSeq 550 flow cell. In the source study's methods: The immunoSEQ output contained only junctional sequences without quality scores, so filtering could not match that applied to full-length reads. Sequences were annotated with PyIR, a Python wrapper for IgBLAST v1.9, using IMGT germline references to assign V/J genes and CDR3. Reads with weak V/J assignments (E-value above 1e-6), missing CDR3, stop codons, out-of-frame junctions, or ambiguous translated residues were removed. V3J clonotypes were defined by identical inferred V gene, J gene, and CDR3 amino acid sequence. Percentage overlap between repertoires was calculated by dividing the number of shared unique clonotypes by the size of the smaller repertoire. Repertoire richness was assessed with RTK rarefaction, the Chao1 estimator, and Recon v2.1 estimates of unobserved clonotypes. OLGA was used to compute generation probabilities for all TCRbeta clonotypes that the gDNA method yielded from a handful of donors. The table comes from immuneACCESS by way of TCRdb, which keeps in-frame sequences with V and J called. Part of the clones is missing from these tables; in studies checked, under half for an unresolved V gene and the rest for unknown reasons. V, J and clone size reflect that table, while D and trimming were determined from the DNA. The sample table records about 2.4 million clones; 93% of these occur just once. 0.36% of the sample is taken by the ten largest.

Healthy HIV-negative adults with no recently reported acute infections or vaccinations were included as donors. Every donor was a Caucasian adult living in Nashville, Tennessee, USA. CD4+ T cells were enriched through magnetic negative selection, after which naive cells were positively selected on CD45RA and the remaining negative fraction served as the memory subset. After blood collection by leukapheresis, PBMCs were isolated using Ficoll-Histopaque density gradient centrifugation and then cryopreserved in the vapor phase of liquid nitrogen. Analytical flow cytometry was used to check the purity and quantity of every magnetically sorted T cell population. Genomic DNA was isolated from each sorted fraction and quantified by UV absorbance on a Nanodrop 2000c. The CDR3 holds 12 amino acids from the cysteine to the phenylalanine. The retained sequence is limited to the CDR3, 36 bases, with the frame set at the first base. Via the germline V gene, CDR1 is SNHLY and CDR2 FYNNEI. V is reduced by 7 bases and J by 4 bases, leaving a spacing of 10 bases between them.

The material sequenced was naive CD4+ T cells from PBMCs. What this sample's cell subset or site label stands for: CD45RA+ positively selected. This receptor was identified in a young man in good health. Some clones in this sample may be carry-over from other donors' samples. This sequence uses TRBV2 and TRBJ1-2; D gene: possibly TRBD1, on 5 matching bases. At the DNA level, the sequence is TGTGCCAGCAACCAGGGTTCCTATGGCTACACCTTC. This is translated as CASNQGSYGYTF.